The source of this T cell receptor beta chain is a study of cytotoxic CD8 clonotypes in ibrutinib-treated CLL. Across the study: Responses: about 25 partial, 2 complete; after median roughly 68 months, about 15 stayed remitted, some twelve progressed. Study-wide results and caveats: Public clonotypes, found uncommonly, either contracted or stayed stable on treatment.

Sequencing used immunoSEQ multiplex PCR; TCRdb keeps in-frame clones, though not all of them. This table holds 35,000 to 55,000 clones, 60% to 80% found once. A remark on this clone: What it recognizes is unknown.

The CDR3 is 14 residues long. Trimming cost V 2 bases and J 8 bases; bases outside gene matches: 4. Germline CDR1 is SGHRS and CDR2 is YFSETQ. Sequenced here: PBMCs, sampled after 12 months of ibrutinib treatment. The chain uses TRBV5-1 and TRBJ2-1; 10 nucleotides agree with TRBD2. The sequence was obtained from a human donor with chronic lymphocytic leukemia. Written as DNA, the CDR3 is TGCGCCAGCAGCTTACTAGCGGGGAATGATGAGCAGTTCTTC. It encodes CASSLLAGNDEQFF.